This note documents a single T cell receptor beta chain sequence. This sample was included in a study of blood T cell repertoires in COVID-19. Study background: Sources were T cells, B-cell-depleted T cells, or PBMCs; the material itself was cDNA or gDNA.

Germline V lookup: CDR1 MDHEN, CDR2 SYDVKM. Trimming took 6 bases from V and 6 from J, leaving 18 bases between them. The length of the CDR3 is 15 residues. The recovered donors of Cohort 3 showed two negative PCRs, clearance, or symptom resolution. Authors' analysis steps: Estimates of nucleated cell counts were drawn from the amplification of reference gene primers. Using immunoSEQ multiplex PCR, the repertoire was profiled, and TCRdb retains in-frame clones only, with some absent. V and J calls and clone size are as listed in that table; D and trimming were resolved from the DNA. The sample contains 280,000 or so clones, around 88% of which appear only once.

The chain links TRBV28 to TRBJ1-5; tentative D call: TRBD1 (5 bases). The specimen sequenced was PBMCs or T cells enriched from blood (not recorded which). The receptor's source is a woman aged 40 to 50 who had recovered from COVID-19. The CDR3 here is CASSPLTQGGQPQHF. As DNA, the CDR3 is TGTGCCAGCAGCCCCCTCACCCAGGGAGGTCAGCCCCAGCATTTT.